The T cell receptor beta chain described here comes from a study of shared T cell receptors in the human thymus. TCRdb's table, derived via immunoSEQ multiplex PCR, lists solely in-frame clones and lacks some. This sample has 500,000 to 750,000 clones, with 85% to 90% found just once. This clone was detected once. V gave up 5 bases and J gave up 2 bases, with 18 bases separating them. This CDR3 is built from 16 residues. Germline CDR1 and CDR2: SGHTA and FQGTGA. These data also featured in a second study, about human thymus T cells. That investigation notes: Resected material from corrective heart surgery provided the thymus tissue analysed. It looked as if thymic and blood repertoires used V and J genes in a biased way.

The chain links TRBV7-3 to TRBJ1-1, with D tentatively TRBD1 (5 bases). The sample consisted of thymocytes. The receptor was derived from a boy younger than two with a congenital heart defect. This CDR3 reads CASSPGHNNPNTEAFF. The CDR3 DNA is TGTGCCAGCAGCCCCGGACACAATAATCCTAACACTGAAGCTTTCTTT. Combining the CDR3 with reference TRBV7-3 and TRBJ1-1 gives the whole variable domain GAGVSQTPSNKVTEKGKYVELRCDPISGHTALYWYRQSLGQGPEFLIYFQGTGAADDSGLPNDRFFAVRPEGSVSTLKIQRTERGDSAVYLCASSPGHNNPNTEAFFGQGTRLTVV.